The sequence of this TCR beta chain was determined in a study of T cell responses to AZD1222 COVID-19 vaccine. This CDR3 has 13 residues. Between the trimmed V and J ends, which lost 6 bases and 5 bases, there was a span of 10 bases. CDR1 and CDR2 from the germline V gene are SNHLY and FYNNEI. Profiled with immunoSEQ multiplex PCR; TCRdb holds only in-frame clones, not every one. The table lists under 200,000 clones, more than 80% of them singletons, with 3.6% in the top ten. The chain carries TRBV2 and TRBJ2-2; tentatively, D is TRBD1 or TRBD2 (5 bases each). Sequenced material: peripheral blood, taken 28 days after the second dose of the MenACWY control vaccine. This TCR was sampled from an adult who received the MenACWY meningococcal vaccine as a control. In DNA, the CDR3 is TGTGCCAGCAGGTCGAGGGGTACCGGGGAGCTGTTTTTT. Translating gives CASRSRGTGELFF.